Below are 28 T cell receptor beta chains sequenced from a single sample in a study of T-cell reconstitution after alpha-beta-depleted transplantation in children (dated by TCRdb to the mid-2010s). To prepare the library, PCR was applied. The sequencing machine was an Illumina HiSeq 2500. TCR library preparation used molecular barcoding, with unique molecular identifiers applied to normalize quantification of the TCRbeta repertoire. In-frame beta chains were kept once TCRdb had trimmed the public reads at Q25 with fastp and called clones with MiXCR. Every entry covers one CDR3 protein and lists the most common genes and DNA from its rows. The sample contains approximately 190,000 distinct CDR3 sequences, approximately 8% of them found a single time. Roughly a third of the sample lies in the top ten. The label giving this sample's treatment or condition can be read as: allogeneic hematopoietic cell transplantation with graft depleted of TCRalphabeta T cells and CD19 B cells.

The starting material was PBMCs, mostly from graft donor cells, obtained 360 days after TCRalphabeta/CD19-depleted stem cell transplant. The receptors come from a male patient aged 2 to 10 who had a stem cell transplant for acute myeloid leukemia, so the T cells may come from the graft donor.

Only a few counts were recorded for this clonotype. The rearrangement joins TRBV5-6 to TRBJ2-7, with a possible D match to TRBD2 (6 bases). Trimming pared 6 bases from V and 7 bases from J, leaving 23 bases between. Germline V gene sequence: CDR1 SGHDT, CDR2 YYEEEE. The CDR3 length is 15 residues. The CDR3, as DNA: TGTGCCAGCACTATCATCGAACGGGAGCAAAGGGAGCAGTACTTC. This gives the protein CASTIIEREQREQYF.

This clonotype was seen ten or more times. J is TRBJ2-7 and V is TRBV21-1; the DNA was not compared with TRBD2, the D call given in the table. TRBV21-1 is given as a pseudogene. The CDR3 sequence is 16 residues long. The chain's CDR3 is CASSRRGKGPLGEQYV. Written as DNA, the CDR3 is TGTGCCAGCAGCCGTAGGGGTAAAGGGCCCCTGGGCGAGCAGTACGTC.

There are a few counts of this clonotype. The chain has TRBV12-3 or TRBV12-4 and TRBJ2-5; 8 nucleotides align to TRBD1. With 2 bases clipped from V and 7 bases from J, the junction kept 6 bases outside the gene matches. The CDR3 loop spans 14 amino acids. The CDR3 bases are TGTGCCAGCAGTTTATGGACAGGGCGAACGACCCAGTACTTC. Translated, it gives CASSLWTGRTTQYF.

This clonotype has just a few counts. This rearrangement joins TRBV12-3 or TRBV12-4 to TRBJ1-1; TRBD1 is a possible D gene (6 bases). This CDR3 is built from 14 residues. CDR3 region: CAILQGREYAEAFF. The CDR3 coding sequence is TGTGCTATACTTCAGGGGCGGGAGTACGCTGAAGCTTTCTTT.

A few counts support this clonotype. This rearrangement joins TRBV7-9 to TRBJ2-1, with D perhaps matching TRBD1 (5 bases). The CDR3 is 12 residues long. V was trimmed by 2 bases and J by 7 bases, leaving 6 bases between them. From germline, CDR1 is SEHNR and CDR2 FQNEAQ (reference sequence). The CDR3: CASSLQGNEQFF. DNA of the CDR3: TGTGCCAGCAGCTTACAGGGTAATGAGCAGTTCTTC.

This clonotype was detected a few times. The rearrangement joins TRBV6-5 to TRBJ2-7; D gene ambiguous. The ends were cut back, 0 bases at V and 2 bases at J, with 11 bases in the middle. The CDR3 extends over 15 amino acids. Germline-derived CDR1 and CDR2 are MNHEY and SVGAGI. CDR3 sequence reads: CASSYSISGTYEQYF. The CDR3 DNA follows: TGTGCCAGCAGTTACTCGATTTCAGGTACCTACGAGCAGTACTTC.

The gene calls are TRBV20-1 and TRBJ1-6; TRBD1 might be the D (5 bases). The CDR3 sequence is 15 residues long. V was clipped by 2 bases and J by 7 bases, with 15 bases between them. Per germline, CDR1 DFQATT and CDR2 SNEGSKA (reference sequence). CDR3 loop: CSARLGAMENSPLHF. In DNA form, the CDR3 reads TGCAGTGCTAGACTAGGGGCGATGGAGAATTCACCCCTCCACTTT.

This clonotype was counted a few times. The chain has TRBV5-1 and TRBJ2-2, with a weak D call TRBD1 (6 bases). CDR3 length equals 14 residues. The V gene's germline CDR1 is SGHRS and CDR2 YFSETQ. Between the trimmed V and J ends, which lost 4 bases and 3 bases, there was a span of 10 bases. The CDR3 sequence: CASSLQGYTGELFF. CDR3 sequence (DNA): TGCGCCAGCAGCCTACAGGGATACACCGGGGAGCTGTTTTTT.

The rearrangement joins TRBV20-1 to TRBJ2-7, with 13 bases identical to TRBD2. V lost 0 bases and J lost 4; bases outside the gene matches: 15. CDR3 length equals 19 residues. The germline V gene encodes CDR1 DFQATT and CDR2 SNEGSKA (reference sequence). This CDR3 is CSARDPGLAGPKGPYEQYF. CDR3 DNA sequence: TGCAGTGCTAGAGATCCGGGACTAGCGGGACCCAAGGGGCCATACGAGCAGTACTTC.

This CDR3 reads CASSQTVWAGVPQKTQYF. The CDR3 DNA follows: TGCGCCAGCAGCCAAACCGTATGGGCGGGAGTACCGCAAAAGACCCAGTACTTC. The chain joins TRBV4-1 to TRBJ2-5; 7 positions agree with TRBD2. V was pared by 2 bases and J by 6 bases, with 18 bases of the junction left unmatched. The length of the CDR3 is 18 residues. CDR1 MGHRA and CDR2 YSYEKL come from the germline V gene.

This chain links TRBV4-3 with TRBJ2-1; 9 positions match TRBD2. Germline V lookup: CDR1 LGHNA, CDR2 YSLEER. Trimming at V came to 3 bases and at J to 3 bases, leaving 6 bases not matched to a gene. CDR3 length: 16 amino acids. The CDR3 spells CASSHIAGADYNEQFF. The DNA for the CDR3 is TGCGCCAGCAGCCATATAGCGGGAGCAGACTACAATGAGCAGTTCTTC.

This rearrangement joins TRBV12-3 or TRBV12-4 to TRBJ2-1; no clear D gene. This CDR3 is 13 amino acids long. V was cut by 11 bases and J by 0 bases, with 11 bases left in between. The chain's CDR3 is CAGGQSSYNEQFF. The CDR3 DNA is TGTGCCGGCGGCCAGAGCTCCTACAATGAGCAGTTCTTC.

In DNA, the CDR3 is TGTGCCAGCAGCGACCCCCAGACAGGGGCCCCTGAGCAGTTCTTC. As protein: CASSDPQTGAPEQFF. The rearrangement links TRBV25-1 to TRBJ2-1; 8 bases fit TRBD1. There are 15 residues in the CDR3. Trimming cost V 6 bases and J 9 bases; bases outside gene matches: 13. Germline V lookup: CDR1 MGHDK, CDR2 SYGVNS.

This clonotype occurred many times. The chain recombines TRBV3-1 with TRBJ2-7; maybe TRBD1 (6 bases). Germline CDR1 reads LGHDT; CDR2 reads YNNKEL (reference sequence). The germline V and J ends were trimmed by 0 bases and 2 bases, with 11 bases remaining between them. This CDR3 has 15 amino acids. CDR3 bases: TGTGCCAGCAGCCAAGATCTCAGGGGCCCCTACGAGCAGTACTTC. Its translation is CASSQDLRGPYEQYF.

This clonotype was counted many times. The chain joins TRBV20-1 to TRBJ2-3, with 12 bases fitting TRBD2. V lost 3 bases, J lost 3 bases, and 4 bases stayed unmatched. This CDR3 has 15 residues. CDR1 and CDR2 from the germline V gene are DFQATT and SNEGSKA (reference sequence). The CDR3 DNA reads TGCAGTGCTAGCGACGGACTAGCGGGGACAGATACGCAGTATTTT. Its protein product is CSASDGLAGTDTQYF.

V gene TRBV7-8 combines with J gene TRBJ2-7; D not resolved. The V gene's germline CDR1 is SGHVS and CDR2 FQNEAQ. V gave up 4 bases and J gave up 5 bases, with 15 bases separating them. The CDR3 has 14 amino acids. DNA for the CDR3: TGTGCCAGCAGCTATGACGTATTAGTCAACGAGCAGTACTTC. It translates to CASSYDVLVNEQYF. Full variable domain (missing parts from reference TRBV7-8 and TRBJ2-7): GAGVSQSPRYKVAKRGQDVALRCDPISGHVSLFWYQQALGQGPEFLTYFQNEAQLDKSGLPSDRFFAERPEGSVSTLKIQRTQQEDSAVYLCASSYDVLVNEQYFGPGTRLTVT.

The chain recombines TRBV5-7 with TRBJ1-2; the D is unclear. TRBV5-7 is sorted into the ORF group, with uncertain function. V was cut by 3 bases and J by 0 bases, with 15 bases left in between. This CDR3 has 16 amino acids. CDR3 amino acids: CASSSPRVDPNYGYTF. CDR3 bases: TGTGCCAGCAGCTCGCCTCGGGTGGACCCTAACTATGGCTACACCTTC.

This clonotype was observed a handful of times. V gene TRBV20-1 combines with J gene TRBJ2-7; 8 bases fit TRBD1. Germline values: CDR1 DFQATT, CDR2 SNEGSKA (reference sequence). V was clipped by 6 bases and J by 0 bases; unmatched bases: 7. The CDR3 is 14 amino acids. This chain's CDR3 is CSAKQGGSSYEQYF. Written as DNA, the CDR3 is TGCAGTGCGAAACAGGGGGGAAGCTCCTACGAGCAGTACTTC.

The V call is TRBV18, the J call TRBJ1-1, with D maybe TRBD1 (5 bases). Germline V gene sequence: CDR1 KGHSH, CDR2 LQKENI. V lost 4 bases to trimming and J lost 1 base, with 7 bases between them. This CDR3 is built from 13 residues. CDR3 nucleotide sequence: TGTGCCAGCTCACGGGACCCGAACACTGAAGCTTTCTTT. Protein: CASSRDPNTEAFF.

This clonotype was observed a few times. The chain is built from TRBV20-1 and TRBJ1-2; the D is unclear. V was clipped by 1 base and J by 5 bases, with 11 bases between them. The CDR3 extends over 13 amino acids. Per the germline V gene, CDR1 is DFQATT and CDR2 is SNEGSKA (reference sequence). The DNA for the CDR3 is TGCAGTGCTAGAGCCAACAGCCAATATGGCTACACCTTC. This codes for CSARANSQYGYTF.

In its sample, this clonotype was seen many times. This chain uses TRBV29-1 with TRBJ2-7; TRBD2 is a possible D gene (6 bases). This CDR3 region has 12 residues. Germline CDR1 SQVTM, CDR2 ANQGSEA. Trimming pared 4 bases from V and 1 base from J, leaving 8 bases between. As DNA, the CDR3 is TGCAGCGTTGTTGGGACTTCCTACGAGCAGTACTTC. It translates to CSVVGTSYEQYF.

The chain links TRBV12-3 or TRBV12-4 to TRBJ2-7; 14 bases align to TRBD2. The CDR3 is 14 residues long. V dropped 3 bases and J dropped 6; count of bases not matched to a gene: 1. DNA for the CDR3: TGTGCCAGCAGTTTGGGACTAGCGGGGGTCGAGCAGTACGTC. Translated, it gives CASSLGLAGVEQYV.

This chain joins TRBV24-1 and TRBJ2-3; D is unresolved. Germline V gives CDR1 KGHDR, CDR2 SFDVKD. CDR3 length equals 13 residues. V dropped 6 bases and J dropped 6 bases, with 12 bases sitting between them. The CDR3 bases are TGTGCCACCAGTTTCCCCCCCCAGGATACGCAGTATTTT. Its translation is CATSFPPQDTQYF.

The rearrangement links TRBV29-1 to TRBJ2-5, with TRBD2 identical over 9 bases. V gave up 3 bases and J gave up 5 bases; unmatched junction bases: 16. Germline V gene data show CDR1 as SQVTM and CDR2 as ANQGSEA. The CDR3 has 17 amino acids. The CDR3 loop is CSVERGASGILTETQYF. CDR3 DNA: TGCAGCGTTGAGAGGGGGGCTAGCGGGATACTAACGGAGACCCAGTACTTC.

The chain carries TRBV7-2 and TRBJ2-3, with 8 bases identical to TRBD1. The CDR3 is 18 residues long. The germline V gene has CDR1 SGHTA and CDR2 FQGNSA. The V and J ends lost 2 bases and 0 bases, in that order; junction bases with no gene match: 10. DNA of the CDR3: TGTGCCAGCAGCTTAACTCCTAGACAGGGGCCGAGCACAGATACGCAGTATTTT. The encoded protein is CASSLTPRQGPSTDTQYF.

This clonotype was seen many times. The V call is TRBV25-1, the J call TRBJ1-3; a possible D gene is TRBD1 (5 bases). Germline V gives CDR1 MGHDK, CDR2 SYGVNS. The CDR3 is 16 residues long. V was cut by 1 base and J by 0 bases, with 10 bases left in between. The CDR3 region has the DNA TGTGCCAGCAGTGAATGGGAGGGACTCTCTGGAAACACCATATATTTT. Protein sequence: CASSEWEGLSGNTIYF.

In its sample, this clonotype was seen a few times. The gene calls are TRBV7-2 and TRBJ2-7; no definite D call. The CDR3 sequence is 13 residues long. Trimming took 1 base from V and 9 from J, leaving 13 bases between them. Germline loops: CDR1 SGHTA, CDR2 FQGNSA. CDR3 DNA: TGTGCCAGCAGCTTAGTGGGTACCCCCGGGCAGTACTTC. Encoded protein: CASSLVGTPGQYF.

The chain carries TRBV4-2 and TRBJ1-6; D not certain. Per the germline V gene, CDR1 is LGHNA and CDR2 is YNFKEQ. V was shortened by 1 base and J by 14 bases, with 15 bases between the two germline ends. This CDR3 comprises 14 residues. Here the CDR3 DNA reads TGTGCCAGCAGCCAAGTGAACAGCGATTCCACCCTCCACTTT. Its protein product is CASSQVNSDSTLHF.